These 3 T cell receptor beta chains were all obtained from the same sample, sequenced in a study of blood T cell repertoires in COVID-19 (dated by TCRdb to 2018 to 2021). Library creation used the immunoSEQ multiplex PCR assay. What TCRdb holds here is the immuneACCESS table cut down to in-frame rearrangements. Part of the clones is not present; checked against another copy, under half of the missing clones reflect an unresolved V gene, and the others are unexplained. The sample table records 99,000 or so clones; about 80% of these occur just once. Approximately 3.4% of the sample comes from the top ten. The sample was peripheral blood. These receptors all come from a woman of 80 years or more with active or convalescent COVID-19.

This chain joins TRBV4-1 and TRBJ2-6; D ambiguous. V dropped 0 bases and J dropped 3 bases, with 6 bases sitting between them. From germline, CDR1 is MGHRA and CDR2 YSYEKL. The CDR3 has 15 residues. CDR3 region: CASSQDLGGANVLTF. The CDR3 DNA reads TGCGCCAGCAGCCAAGATCTCGGTGGGGCCAACGTCCTGACTTTC.

The CDR3 region is CASSPLTGAGELFF. As DNA, the CDR3 is TGTGCCAGCAGCCCCTTGACAGGGGCCGGGGAGCTGTTTTTT. The chain combines TRBV9 with TRBJ2-2; 8 bases fit TRBD1. Germline CDR1 is SGDLS and CDR2 is YYNGEE. V was clipped by 4 bases and J by 6 bases; unmatched bases: 5. This CDR3 has 14 residues.

This clone showed up just once. The V call is TRBV5-6, the J call TRBJ1-3; 7 nucleotides agree with TRBD1. Trimming cost V 1 base and J 0 bases; bases outside gene matches: 7. The germline V gene encodes CDR1 SGHDT and CDR2 YYEEEE. This CDR3 has 17 residues. In nucleotides, the CDR3 is TGTGCCAGCAGCTTGTTGTCCGGGACAGCCTCTGGAAACACCATATATTTT. Its protein is CASSLLSGTASGNTIYF.